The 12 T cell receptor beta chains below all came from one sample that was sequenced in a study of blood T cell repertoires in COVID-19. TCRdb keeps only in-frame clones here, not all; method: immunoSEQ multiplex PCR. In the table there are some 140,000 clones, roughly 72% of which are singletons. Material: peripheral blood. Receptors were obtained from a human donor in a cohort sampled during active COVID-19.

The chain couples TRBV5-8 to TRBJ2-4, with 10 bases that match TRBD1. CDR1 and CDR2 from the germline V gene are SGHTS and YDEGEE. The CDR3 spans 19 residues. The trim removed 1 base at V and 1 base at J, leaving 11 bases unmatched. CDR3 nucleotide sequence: TGTGCCAGCAGCTTGCCGGGACAGGGGTTGAGTCGGGCCAAAAACATTCAGTACTTC. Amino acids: CASSLPGQGLSRAKNIQYF.

The CDR3 DNA is TGTGCCAGCAGCCAAGATCTAGCAGGGGGCGCATCAGCTTTCTTT. The encoded protein is CASSQDLAGGASAFF. This chain connects TRBV3-1 (or the pseudogene TRBV3-2) to TRBJ1-1, with 8 bases that match TRBD1. V gave up 0 bases and J gave up 10 bases; unmatched junction bases: 10. Germline CDR1 and CDR2: LGHDT and YNNKEL (reference sequence). This CDR3 spans 15 amino acids.

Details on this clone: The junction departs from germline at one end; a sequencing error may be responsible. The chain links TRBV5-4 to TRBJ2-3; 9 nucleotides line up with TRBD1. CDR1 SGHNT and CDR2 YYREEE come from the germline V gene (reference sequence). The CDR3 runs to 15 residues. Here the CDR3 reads CASTLGQGPGDTQYF. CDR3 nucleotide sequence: TGTGCCAGCACCTTGGGACAGGGCCCCGGAGATACGCAGTATTTT. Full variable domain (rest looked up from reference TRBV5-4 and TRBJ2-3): ETGVTQSPTHLIKTRGQQVTLRCSSQSGHNTVSWYQQALGQGPQFIFQYYREEENGRGNFPPRFSGLQFPNYSSELNVNALELDDSALYLCASTLGQGPGDTQYFGPGTRLTVL.

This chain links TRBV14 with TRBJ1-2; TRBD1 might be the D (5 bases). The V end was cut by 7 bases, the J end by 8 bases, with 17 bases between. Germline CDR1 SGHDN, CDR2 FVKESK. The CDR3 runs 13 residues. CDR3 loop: CASTRGRQEGYTF. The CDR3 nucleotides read TGTGCCAGCACCCGGGGGAGGCAGGAGGGCTACACCTTC.

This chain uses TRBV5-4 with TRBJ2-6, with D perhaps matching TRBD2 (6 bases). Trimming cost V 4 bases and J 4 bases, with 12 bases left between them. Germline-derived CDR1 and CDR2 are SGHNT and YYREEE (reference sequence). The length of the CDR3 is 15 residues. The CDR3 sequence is CASSLEGRGANVLTF. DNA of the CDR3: TGTGCCAGCAGCCTGGAGGGGAGGGGGGCCAACGTCCTGACTTTC.

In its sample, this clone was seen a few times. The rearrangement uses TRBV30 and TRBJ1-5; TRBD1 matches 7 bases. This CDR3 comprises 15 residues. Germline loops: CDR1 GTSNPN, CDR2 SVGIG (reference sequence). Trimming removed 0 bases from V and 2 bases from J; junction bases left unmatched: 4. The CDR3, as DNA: TGTGCCTGGAGTGTAGGGCAGGGGGGCAATCAGCCCCAGCATTTT. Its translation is CAWSVGQGGNQPQHF.

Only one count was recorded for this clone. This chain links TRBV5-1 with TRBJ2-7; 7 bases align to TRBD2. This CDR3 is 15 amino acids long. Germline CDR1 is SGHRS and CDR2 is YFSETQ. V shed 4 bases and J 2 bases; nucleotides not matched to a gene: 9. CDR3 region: CASSLRGEATYEQYF. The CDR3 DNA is TGCGCCAGCAGCCTCCGGGGGGAAGCGACCTACGAGCAGTACTTC. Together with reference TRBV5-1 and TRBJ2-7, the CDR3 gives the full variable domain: KAGVTQTPRYLIKTRGQQVTLSCSPISGHRSVSWYQQTPGQGLQFLFEYFSETQRNKGNFPGRFSGRQFSNSRSEMNVSTLELGDSALYLCASSLRGEATYEQYFGPGTRLTVT.

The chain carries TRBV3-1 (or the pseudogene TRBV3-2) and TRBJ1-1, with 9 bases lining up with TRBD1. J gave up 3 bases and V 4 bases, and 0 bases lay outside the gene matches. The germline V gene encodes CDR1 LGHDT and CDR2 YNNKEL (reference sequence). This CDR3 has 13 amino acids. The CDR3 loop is CASSRTGDTEAFF. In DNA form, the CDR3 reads TGTGCCAGCAGCCGGACAGGGGACACTGAAGCTTTCTTT.

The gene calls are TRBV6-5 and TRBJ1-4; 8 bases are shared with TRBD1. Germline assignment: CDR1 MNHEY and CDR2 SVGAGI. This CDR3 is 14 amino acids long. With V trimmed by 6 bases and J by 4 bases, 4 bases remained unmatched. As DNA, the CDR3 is TGTGCCAGCAGCCTAGGACAGGGTAATGAAAAACTGTTTTTT. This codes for CASSLGQGNEKLFF.

CDR3 DNA: TGTGCCAGCAGCGGTGGCGGAGAGCAGTACTTC. Its protein is CASSGGGEQYF. The chain joins TRBV7-9 to TRBJ2-7; D not certain. V was cut by 5 bases and J by 7 bases, with 9 bases left in between. Germline lookup yields CDR1 SEHNR and CDR2 FQNEAQ (reference sequence). The CDR3 consists of 11 residues. Using reference TRBV7-9 and TRBJ2-7 for the parts outside the CDR3, the full variable domain is DTGVSQNPRHKITKRGQNVTFRCDPISEHNRLYWYRQTLGQGPEFLTYFQNEAQLEKSRLLSDRFSAERPKGSFSTLEIQRTEQGDSAMYLCASSGGGEQYFGPGTRLTVT.

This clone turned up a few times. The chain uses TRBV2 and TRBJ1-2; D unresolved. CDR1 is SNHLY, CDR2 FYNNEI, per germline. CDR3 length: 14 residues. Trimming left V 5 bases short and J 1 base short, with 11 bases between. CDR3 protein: CASSYSADNYGYTF. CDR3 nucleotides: TGTGCCAGCAGTTACAGTGCCGATAACTATGGCTACACCTTC.

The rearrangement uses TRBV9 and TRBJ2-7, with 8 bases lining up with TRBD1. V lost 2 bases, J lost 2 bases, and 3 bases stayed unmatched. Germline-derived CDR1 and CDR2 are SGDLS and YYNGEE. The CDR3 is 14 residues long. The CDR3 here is CASSVDRGTYEQYF. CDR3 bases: TGTGCCAGCAGCGTCGACAGGGGAACCTACGAGCAGTACTTC.